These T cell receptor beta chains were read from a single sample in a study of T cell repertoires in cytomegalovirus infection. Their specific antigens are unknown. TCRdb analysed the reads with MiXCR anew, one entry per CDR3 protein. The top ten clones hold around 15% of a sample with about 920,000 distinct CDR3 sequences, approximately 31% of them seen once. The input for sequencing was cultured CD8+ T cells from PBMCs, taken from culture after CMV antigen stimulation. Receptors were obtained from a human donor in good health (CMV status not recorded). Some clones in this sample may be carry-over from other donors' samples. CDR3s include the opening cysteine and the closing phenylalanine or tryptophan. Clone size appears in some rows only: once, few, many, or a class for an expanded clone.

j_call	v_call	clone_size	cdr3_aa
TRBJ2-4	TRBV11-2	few	CASSLYDSFSLVAKNIQYF
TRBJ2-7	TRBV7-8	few	CASSYTAAGEQYF
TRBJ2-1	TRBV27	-	CASSLGLAGAALGDEQFF
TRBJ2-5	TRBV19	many	CASRQAGGVYF
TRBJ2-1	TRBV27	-	CASSLFRATYNEQFF
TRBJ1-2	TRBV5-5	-	CASSLEGGPDGYTF
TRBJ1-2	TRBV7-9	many	CASSFEYGYTF
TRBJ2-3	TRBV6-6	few	CASSYVQGRTDTQYF
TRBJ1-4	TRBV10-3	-	CAIIGRVGEKLFF
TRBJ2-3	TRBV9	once	CASSLQDRAPDTQYF
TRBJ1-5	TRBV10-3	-	CAISDSGTFSNQPQHF
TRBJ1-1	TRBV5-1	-	CASSLQATTLNTEAFF
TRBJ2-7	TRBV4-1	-	CASSQARAYEQYF
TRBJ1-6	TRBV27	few	CASSLFGVRDSHNSPLHF
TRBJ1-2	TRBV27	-	CASSLSRGDGYTF
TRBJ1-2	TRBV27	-	CASSLSRRYDGYTF
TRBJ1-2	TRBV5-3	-	CASSPDRGKFGYTF
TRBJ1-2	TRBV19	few	CASSVGGEGYGYTF
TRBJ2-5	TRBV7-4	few	CASSILGETQYF
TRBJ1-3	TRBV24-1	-	CATSGRGSGNTIYF
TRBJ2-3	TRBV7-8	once	CASSFNSGVTDTQYF
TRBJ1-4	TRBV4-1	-	CASSQDFPTPRNEKLFF
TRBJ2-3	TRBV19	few	CASSIDPVGITDTQYF
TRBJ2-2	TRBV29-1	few	CSVLGGYPNTGELFF
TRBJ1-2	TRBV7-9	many	CASSLEREDGYTF
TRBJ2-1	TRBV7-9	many	CASSLGGDPYNEQFF
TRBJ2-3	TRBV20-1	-	CSARVGQPPGPDTQYF
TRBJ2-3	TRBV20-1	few	CSARDGGESTDTQYF
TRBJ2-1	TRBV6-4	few	CASSPGTSGDEQFF
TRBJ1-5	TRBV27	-	CASSFGGLQPQHF
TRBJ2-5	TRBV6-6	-	CASRTPRDNPRETQYF
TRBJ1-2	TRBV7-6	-	CASSTGQGGVRGYTF
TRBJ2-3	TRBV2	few	CASLAGNTDTQYF
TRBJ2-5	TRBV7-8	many	CASSLIDSGQGNQETQYF
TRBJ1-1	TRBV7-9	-	CASTGETENTEAFF
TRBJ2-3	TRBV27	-	CASSLGAVGGRVDTQYF
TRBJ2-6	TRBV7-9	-	CASSLGDMANVLTF
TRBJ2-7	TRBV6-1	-	CASSEEAGRSYEQYF
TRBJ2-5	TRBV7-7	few	CASSTGQTYQETQYF
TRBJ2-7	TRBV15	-	CATSRDDSSYEQYF
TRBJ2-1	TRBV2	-	CASPGGGGYYNEQFF
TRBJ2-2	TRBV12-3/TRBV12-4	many	CASSSTSGGSARELFF
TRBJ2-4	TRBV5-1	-	CASSLEVPRDIQYF
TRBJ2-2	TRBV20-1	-	CSARDGLDTGELFF
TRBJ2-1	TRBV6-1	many	CASNYQGPSEQFF
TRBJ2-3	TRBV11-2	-	CASSLEIAAADISKSTDTQYF
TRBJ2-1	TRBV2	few	CASSPYLGQAALTYNEQFF
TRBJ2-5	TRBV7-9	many	CASSLGQGKETQYF
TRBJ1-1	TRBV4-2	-	CASSQGANPPGTEAFF
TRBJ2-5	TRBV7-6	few	CASSWGPPSFRETQYF
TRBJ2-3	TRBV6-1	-	CASSERDGPSTDTQYF
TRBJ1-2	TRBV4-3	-	CACSQDRETEGKGYTF
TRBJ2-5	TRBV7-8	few	CATLLNRAETQYF
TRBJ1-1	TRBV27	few	CASKHRGPLNTEAFF
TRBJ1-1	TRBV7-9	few	CASSSAGHALETEAFF
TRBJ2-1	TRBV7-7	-	CASSLSLRGDNEQFF
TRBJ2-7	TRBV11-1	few	CASSLAKEGRNEQYF
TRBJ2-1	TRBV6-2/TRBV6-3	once	CVSSYTYTGDSSYNEQFF
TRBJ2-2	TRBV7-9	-	CASSPPDRAYTGELFF